A selection of T cell receptor beta chains follows, all from one sample in a study of CD8 T cells in Susac syndrome. TCRdb re-derived calls from the immunoSEQ multiplex PCR reads in MiXCR, one entry per CDR3 protein. Counted here are more than 150,000 distinct CDR3 sequences, around 95% occurring once; the ten biggest clones make up about 0.15%. The sequenced sample consisted of CD8+ T cells from PBMCs. Source of these receptors: a human donor with multiple sclerosis. Each CDR3 is given with its conserved first and last residue. A D gene is named only where the DNA matches it firmly. Only some rows state a clone size, as once, few, many or a class for expanded clones.

clone size	V gene	D gene	J gene	CDR3 DNA	CDR3 protein
-	TRBV2	TRBD1	TRBJ2-3	TGTGCCTCCCGGACAGGGGATTCTAGCACAGATACGCAGTATTTT	CASRTGDSSTDTQYF
-	TRBV29-1	-	TRBJ1-1	TGCAGCGTTGAATACCGGGGCCTCGGGACTGAAGCTTTCTTT	CSVEYRGLGTEAFF
-	TRBV30	-	TRBJ1-2	TGTGCCTGGAGTGTTTATCGCTATGGCTACACCTTC	CAWSVYRYGYTF
once	TRBV2	TRBD1	TRBJ1-5	TGTGCCAGCGGGGAAGGACAGGGGAAGCATTTT	CASGEGQGKHF
-	TRBV12-5	TRBD1	TRBJ1-6	TGTGCTAGTGGTTTGCCCGACAGGGGCAATAATTCACCCCTCCACTTT	CASGLPDRGNNSPLHF
-	TRBV9	TRBD1	TRBJ2-3	TGTGCCAGCAGCTACCGGGACAGCTTAACCACAGATACGCAGTATTTT	CASSYRDSLTTDTQYF
-	TRBV20-1	-	TRBJ2-7	TGCAGTGCTAGAGCGGATACCCACGGAGGCGAGCAGTACTTC	CSARADTHGGEQYF
-	TRBV27	-	TRBJ1-2	TGTGCCAGCAGGGACCGGATGGGGGACTATGGCTACACCTTC	CASRDRMGDYGYTF
-	TRBV25-1	-	TRBJ2-2	TGTGCCAGCAGTGAATGGGGAACTAACACCGGGGAGCTGTTTTTT	CASSEWGTNTGELFF
-	TRBV20-1	-	TRBJ1-1	TGCAGTGCTAGGTATATCGGACAGTCAATGAACACTGAAGCTTTCTTT	CSARYIGQSMNTEAFF
-	TRBV29-1	TRBD1	TRBJ2-5	TGCAGCGTGGATTTACAGGGGGGACAAGGAGAGACCCAGTACTTC	CSVDLQGGQGETQYF
once	TRBV20-1	-	TRBJ2-5	TGCAGTGCTAGGGCCCCGGACGGTGGATTCCAAGAGACCCAGTACTTC	CSARAPDGGFQETQYF
-	TRBV7-8	TRBD2	TRBJ2-1	TGTGCCAGCCGAAGACAAGCGGGGGCCTACAATGAGCAGTTCTTC	CASRRQAGAYNEQFF
-	TRBV20-1	-	TRBJ1-1	TGCAGTGCCGAATGGGCTGAAGCTTTCTTT	CSAEWAEAFF
-	TRBV27	-	TRBJ2-3	TGTGCCAGCGCCCTCGGACAGTTGAACACAGATACGCAGTATTTT	CASALGQLNTDTQYF
-	TRBV4-2	-	TRBJ2-3	TGTGCCAGCAGCCAAGTCTTTAGCTCCACAGATACGCAGTATTTT	CASSQVFSSTDTQYF
-	TRBV19	TRBD1	TRBJ2-2	TGTGCCAGTATATCAACAGGGGGCCGGGGCACCGGGGAGCTGTTTTTT	CASISTGGRGTGELFF
-	TRBV2	-	TRBJ2-5	TGTGCCAGCAGTGGAGAAGAGGAGACCCAGTACTTC	CASSGEEETQYF
-	TRBV7-8	TRBD1	TRBJ2-5	TGTGCCAGCAGCTTATGGGGAACAGGGGATCGAGAGACCCAGTACTTC	CASSLWGTGDRETQYF
-	TRBV27	-	TRBJ2-7	TGTGCCAGCAGCCAGGGTTTTGCGGAAGAGCAGTACTTC	CASSQGFAEEQYF
-	TRBV14	-	TRBJ1-1	TGTGCCAGCAGCCAAGGTACGGGGTCGAACACTGAAGCTTTCTTT	CASSQGTGSNTEAFF
-	TRBV30	TRBD1	TRBJ1-2	TGTGCCTGGAGTGTATTGGCAGGGGGCTATTACGATGGCTACACCTTC	CAWSVLAGGYYDGYTF
-	TRBV6-5	TRBD1	TRBJ2-7	TGTGCCAGCAGTCCGGGACAGGGGATGTACGAGCAGTACTTC	CASSPGQGMYEQYF
once	TRBV27	TRBD1	TRBJ1-1	TGTGCCAGCAGTTACAGGGGGCCGTACACTGAAGCTTTCTTT	CASSYRGPYTEAFF
-	TRBV2	-	TRBJ2-5	TGTGCCAGCAGGCAGTCTCTCCAGGACCAGTACTTC	CASRQSLQDQYF
-	TRBV12-3/TRBV12-4	TRBD2	TRBJ2-1	TGTGCCAGCAGTTTTGGGCGGGGGGCTGTGAACAATGAGCAGTTCTTC	CASSFGRGAVNNEQFF
few	TRBV3-1	-	TRBJ2-5	TGTGCCAGCAGCCAAGATCCGGACCAAGAGACCCAGTACTTC	CASSQDPDQETQYF
-	TRBV5-6	-	TRBJ2-7	TGTGCCAGCAGCTTGGTCTTAGTATCCGAGCAGTACTTC	CASSLVLVSEQYF
once	TRBV3-1	-	TRBJ2-7	TGTGCCAGCAGCCAGTTAGTAGACAGTTCCTCCTACGAGCAGTACTTC	CASSQLVDSSSYEQYF
-	TRBV20-1	TRBD2	TRBJ2-1	TGCAGTGCTTCCACTAGCGGGGAGTACAATGAGCAGTTCTTC	CSASTSGEYNEQFF
-	TRBV4-1	-	TRBJ2-1	TGCGCCAGCAGCCCGCCCTCCGGGAAGGATGAGCAGTTCTTC	CASSPPSGKDEQFF
-	TRBV11-2	-	TRBJ2-3	TGTGCCAGCAGCACTTACTTCGCAGATACGCAGTATTTT	CASSTYFADTQYF
once	TRBV20-1	-	TRBJ2-5	TGCAGTGCTAGACCGGAGGGCAAGACCCAGTACTTC	CSARPEGKTQYF
once	TRBV15	TRBD1	TRBJ1-1	TGTGCCACCAGAGGTACTTCGGGACAGGGGGTCAAAAAACCCCAGACTGAAGCTTTCTTT	CATRGTSGQGVKKPQTEAFF
-	TRBV9	-	TRBJ1-4	TGTGCCAGCAGCCCCCGATCCCCAGGTGAAAAACTGTTTTTT	CASSPRSPGEKLFF
once	TRBV29-1	-	TRBJ1-2	TGCAGCGCTCGGGGGCACTATGGCTACACCTTC	CSARGHYGYTF
-	TRBV27	-	TRBJ2-4	TGTGCCAGCAGTTTAGGAAGGGGCCAAGCCAAAAACATTCAGTACTTC	CASSLGRGQAKNIQYF
-	TRBV12-3/TRBV12-4	TRBD1	TRBJ2-7	TGTGCCAGCAGCCGGGGACAGGCCGTCGAGCAGTACTTC	CASSRGQAVEQYF
-	TRBV30	-	TRBJ1-1	TGTGCCTGGAGTTCCGCCGGGACGTACGCTTTCTTT	CAWSSAGTYAFF
-	TRBV20-1	TRBD1	TRBJ2-1	TGCAGTGCTAGAGATGTCAGGGGGCGCTGGGGGATGGATGAGCAGTTCTTC	CSARDVRGRWGMDEQFF
-	TRBV27	-	TRBJ2-5	TGTGCCAGCAGCTGGGGGGACAGCAGATCCCAGTACTTC	CASSWGDSRSQYF
once	TRBV27	-	TRBJ2-1	TGTGCCAGCAGTTTTCAGGGCGTCGGCGATGAGCAGTTCTTC	CASSFQGVGDEQFF
-	TRBV18	TRBD2	TRBJ2-1	TGTGCCAGCTCACCAGAAGTCCCGGGACTAGGATACAATGAGCAGTTCTTC	CASSPEVPGLGYNEQFF
-	TRBV7-8	-	TRBJ1-1	TGTGCCAGCAGCCCACATAGGGGGTTGGAGTCGGACACTGAAGCTTTCTTT	CASSPHRGLESDTEAFF
-	TRBV20-1	-	TRBJ2-1	TGCAGTGCTCCCTCCTCAGCCGGGCAGACATACAATGAGCAGTTCTTC	CSAPSSAGQTYNEQFF
-	TRBV7-6	-	TRBJ1-1	TGTGCCAGCAGCTTAGCGGGGAGGCCGGCGGACACTGAAGCTTTCTTT	CASSLAGRPADTEAFF
-	TRBV6-5	-	TRBJ2-3	TGTGCCAGCACTTGGGTGGCTGATACGCAGTATTTT	CASTWVADTQYF
-	TRBV2	TRBD2	TRBJ2-7	TGTGCCAGCTCGACTAGCAGATCTGACGAGCAGTACTTC	CASSTSRSDEQYF
-	TRBV29-1	-	TRBJ2-2	TGCAGCGTTCAAGGTCCGACGAACACCGGGGAGCTGTTTTTT	CSVQGPTNTGELFF
-	TRBV5-1	TRBD1	TRBJ1-2	TGCGCCAGCAGCTACTTATCGGGACAGCATGATGGCTACACCTTC	CASSYLSGQHDGYTF